The 23 T cell receptor beta chains below come from one sample, sequenced in a study of T cell responses to AZD1222 COVID-19 vaccine. Produced via immunoSEQ multiplex PCR; TCRdb's table is partial and in-frame only. The sample lists 100,000 to 150,000 clones, about nine tenths occurring once. The source material was peripheral blood, sampled on day 0 of AZD1222 vaccination. The receptors were sampled from an adult in good health.

This clone has just one count. The chain combines TRBV28 with TRBJ2-7, with TRBD2 matching 10 bases. With V trimmed by 5 bases and J by 5 bases, 9 bases remained unmatched. Germline V gene data show CDR1 as MDHEN and CDR2 as SYDVKM. The CDR3 length is 15 residues. DNA for the CDR3: TGTGCCAGCAGTCCACCGGGGACTAGCGTACACGAGCAGTACTTC. This codes for CASSPPGTSVHEQYF. The entire variable domain, with the rest obtained from reference TRBV28 and TRBJ2-7, is as follows: DVKVTQSSRYLVKRTGEKVFLECVQDMDHENMFWYRQDPGLGLRLIYFSYDVKMKEKGDIPEGYSVSREKKERFSLILESASTNQTSMYLCASSPPGTSVHEQYFGPGTRLTVT.

This rearrangement joins TRBV12-3 or TRBV12-4 to TRBJ1-2; D call uncertain. The CDR3 has 12 residues. The V and J ends lost 1 base and 8 bases respectively, with 8 bases between them. The CDR3 spells CASSLESTGYTF. The CDR3 DNA is TGTGCCAGCAGTTTAGAAAGTACCGGCTACACCTTC.

The V gene is TRBV9, the J gene TRBJ2-7; 9 bases line up with TRBD2. This CDR3 spans 16 amino acids. Germline V CDR1 and CDR2: SGDLS, YYNGEE. The ends lost 3 bases at V and 4 bases at J; junction bases unmatched: 11. The CDR3 loop reads CASSDSRRGGPYEQYF. CDR3 DNA: TGTGCCAGCAGCGACTCCCGGCGGGGGGGACCGTACGAGCAGTACTTC.

The chain combines TRBV19 with TRBJ2-3; a possible D gene is TRBD2 (6 bases). Germline loops: CDR1 LNHDA, CDR2 SQIVND (reference sequence). The CDR3 runs to 15 residues. The V end lost 6 bases, the J end lost 7 bases, and 20 bases lay between the germline ends. The CDR3 reads CASSSAVQRGNTQYF. CDR3 sequence (DNA): TGTGCCAGTAGCTCGGCAGTCCAACGGGGGAATACGCAGTATTTT.

This clone was observed once. The J gene is TRBJ1-1, the V gene TRBV30; no definite D call. This CDR3 contains 13 residues. The germline CDR1 and CDR2 sequences are GTSNPN and SVGIG (reference sequence). Deletions cut 2 bases from V and 7 bases from J, with 14 bases between. In nucleotides, the CDR3 is TGTGCCTGGAGTAAGTTTCGGGGAGGTGAAGCTTTCTTT. Its translation is CAWSKFRGGEAFF.

CDR3 coding DNA: TGTGCCAGCAGCCGAATCCCGGGACAGGGGTCCGGGGAGCTGTTTTTT. It encodes CASSRIPGQGSGELFF. V usage is TRBV7-9 and J usage is TRBJ2-2; 10 nucleotides line up with TRBD1. Germline-derived CDR1 and CDR2 are SEHNR and FQNEAQ (reference sequence). V lost 5 bases and J lost 6; bases outside the gene matches: 9. The CDR3 length is 16 residues.

The V gene is TRBV7-2, the J gene TRBJ2-3, with TRBD2 matching 11 bases. The germline V gene has CDR1 SGHTA and CDR2 FQGNSA. J lost 5 bases, V lost 5 bases, and 9 bases had no gene match. CDR3 length: 16 residues. CDR3 coding DNA: TGTGCCAGCAGCGCCATAGCGGGGGGGCTGGGAGATACGCAGTATTTT. This translates into CASSAIAGGLGDTQYF.

The rearrangement joins TRBV6-5 to TRBJ1-4; D is uncertain. The CDR3 extends over 14 amino acids. Trimming removed 4 bases from V and 0 bases from J, with 6 bases in between. Germline CDR1 is MNHEY and CDR2 is SVGAGI. CDR3 residues: CASSWSATNEKLFF. The CDR3 coding sequence is TGTGCCAGCAGTTGGTCTGCAACTAATGAAAAACTGTTTTTT.

In this sample, this clone turned up once. CDR3 bases: TGCGCCAGCAGCCAAGGGCTAGCGGGGGGCCGGGGTACGCAGTATTTT. Translation: CASSQGLAGGRGTQYF. V and J are TRBV4-3 and TRBJ2-3, with 11 positions matching TRBD2. The CDR3 is 16 amino acids. The V segment lost 1 base and the J segment 8 bases; nucleotides outside the gene matches: 8. Germline values: CDR1 LGHNA, CDR2 YSLEER.

The chain recombines TRBV19 with TRBJ2-7; D could derive from TRBD1 or TRBD2 (5 bases each). V lost 10 bases and J lost 1, with 11 bases in between. The germline gives CDR1 LNHDA, CDR2 SQIVND (reference sequence). The CDR3 spans 12 residues. As DNA, the CDR3 is TGTGCCACCGGGGACGGATCCTACGAGCAGTACTTC. Its translation is CATGDGSYEQYF. Combining the CDR3 with reference TRBV19 and TRBJ2-7 gives the whole variable domain DGGITQSPKYLFRKEGQNVTLSCEQNLNHDAMYWYRQDPGQGLRLIYYSQIVNDFQKGDIAEGYSVSREKKESFPLTVTSAQKNPTAFYLCATGDGSYEQYFGPGTRLTVT.

The rearrangement joins TRBV29-1 to TRBJ1-1; the D gene is possibly TRBD1 (6 bases). The CDR3 length is 13 residues. The germline gives CDR1 SQVTM, CDR2 ANQGSEA. V was shortened by 1 base and J by 5 bases, with 11 bases between the two germline ends. CDR3 bases: TGCAGCGTTGAAGCCAGGGGTTGGACTGAAGCTTTCTTT. The encoded protein is CSVEARGWTEAFF.

A few counts support this clone. The rearrangement links TRBV7-2 to TRBJ1-2; 7 bases align to TRBD1. This CDR3 spans 14 amino acids. CDR1 is SGHTA, CDR2 FQGNSA, per germline. The junction had 7 bases not matched to a gene; V was cut back by 6 bases and J by 3 bases. CDR3 sequence (DNA): TGTGCCAGCAGTCAACAGGGGACCTACTATGGCTACACCTTC. Its protein product is CASSQQGTYYGYTF.

The CDR3 bases are TGTGCCAGCAGCTTGCGTCAGGGAAATCGCGGCTACACCTTC. It codes for CASSLRQGNRGYTF. The chain couples TRBV5-6 to TRBJ1-2, with D possibly being TRBD1 (5 bases). Per the germline V gene, CDR1 is SGHDT and CDR2 is YYEEEE. V lost 1 base, J lost 8 bases, and 15 bases lay in between. The CDR3 is 14 amino acids.

CDR3 DNA: TGTGCCAGCAGCTTGGGGGACAGGGGCCGTTCTGGGGCCAACGTCCTGACTTTC. This gives the protein CASSLGDRGRSGANVLTF. The rearrangement uses TRBV5-5 and TRBJ2-6; 10 bases align to TRBD1. The CDR3 sequence is 18 residues long. The germline gives CDR1 SGHKS, CDR2 YYEKEE (reference sequence). V lost 0 bases, J lost 1 base, and 4 bases stayed unmatched.

The chain joins TRBV7-2 to TRBJ1-6, with D perhaps TRBD1 (5 bases). Per the germline V gene, CDR1 is SGHTA and CDR2 is FQGNSA. V was cut by 5 bases and J by 7 bases, with 24 bases left in between. The CDR3 spans 18 residues. As DNA, the CDR3 is TGTGCCAGCAGCCCCTCGTCGGCAGGGATATTTCCCAATTCACCCCTCCACTTT. Its protein product is CASSPSSAGIFPNSPLHF.

The V and J genes are TRBV6-5 and TRBJ2-3, with D possibly being TRBD1 (6 bases). In germline, CDR1 is MNHEY, CDR2 SVGAGI. Trimming cost V 4 bases and J 12 bases, with 26 bases left between them. This CDR3 is built from 16 residues. CDR3 in DNA: TGTGCCAGCAGTTTTGGGACATCGCGGGCCACAACCGATCAGTATTTT. This encodes CASSFGTSRATTDQYF.

The chain uses TRBV6-4 and TRBJ2-3, with 9 bases that match TRBD1. V gave up 2 bases and J gave up 3 bases; unmatched junction bases: 3. CDR3 length equals 15 residues. From germline, CDR1 is MRHNA and CDR2 SNTAGT. The CDR3 coding sequence is TGTGCCAGCAGTGACGTGACAGGGGGGACAGATACGCAGTATTTT. Translating it yields CASSDVTGGTDTQYF.

V usage is TRBV10-1 and J usage is TRBJ2-1; possibly TRBD2 for D (6 bases). This CDR3 spans 18 amino acids. Germline loops: CDR1 WNHNN, CDR2 SYGVQD (reference sequence). DNA for the CDR3: TGCGCTCAGCAGGGAAGAAGGAGGGTCGATCTTATATACAATGAGCAGTTCTTC. It encodes CAQQGRRRVDLIYNEQFF.

A single count supports this clone. V and J are TRBV6-5 and TRBJ2-7; TRBD1 agrees at 10 bases. Germline CDR1 is MNHEY and CDR2 is SVGAGI. V gave up 6 bases and J gave up 5 bases; unmatched junction bases: 10. The CDR3 is made up of 15 amino acids. CDR3 DNA sequence: TGTGCCAGCAGACGCCCGGGACAGGGGATAGACGAGCAGTACTTC. It is translated as CASRRPGQGIDEQYF.

The chain combines TRBV5-1 with TRBJ2-3; 7 bases match TRBD1. This CDR3 is 14 amino acids long. CDR1 is SGHRS, CDR2 YFSETQ, per germline. Trimming at V came to 0 bases and at J to 4 bases, leaving 2 bases not matched to a gene. CDR3 sequence: CASSLDRGPDTQYF. Written as DNA, the CDR3 is TGCGCCAGCAGCTTGGACAGGGGCCCAGATACGCAGTATTTT.

The gene calls are TRBV6-6 and TRBJ1-6; D gene unclear. V lost 8 bases and J lost 0, with 8 bases in between. In germline, CDR1 is MNHNY, CDR2 SVGAGI (reference sequence). The CDR3 has 14 residues. CDR3 region: CASAASSYNSPLHF. The CDR3 DNA follows: TGTGCCAGCGCCGCCAGCTCCTATAATTCACCCCTCCACTTT.

The V and J genes are TRBV18 and TRBJ2-7, with D perhaps TRBD2 (5 bases). V lost 4 bases and J 5 bases, leaving 18 bases between the germline ends. This CDR3 has 15 amino acids. The germline V gene encodes CDR1 KGHSH and CDR2 LQKENI. The CDR3 sequence is CASSRGARNGDEQYF. The DNA for the CDR3 is TGTGCCAGCTCACGGGGAGCCAGGAATGGAGACGAGCAGTACTTC.

In this sample, this clone turned up once. The chain couples TRBV5-5 to TRBJ1-1; 7 nucleotides line up with TRBD1. CDR1 and CDR2 from the germline V gene are SGHKS and YYEKEE (reference sequence). V lost 1 base and J lost 5; bases outside the gene matches: 2. This CDR3 is 13 amino acids long. The CDR3 bases are TGTGCCAGCAGCTTGCAGGGGGAGACTGAAGCTTTCTTT. Protein: CASSLQGETEAFF.